This TCR beta chain was sequenced in a study of metastatic and nonmetastatic thyroid tumors. Every patient was untreated before thyroid surgery. V lost 5 bases, J lost 8 bases, and 9 bases lay in between. Per the germline V gene, CDR1 is MNHNS and CDR2 is SASEGT. The CDR3 covers 11 residues. MiXCR reprocessed the PCR reads for TCRdb. The sample holds several thousand clones, more than 25% seen once. This clone was counted once. The missing conserved phenylalanine or tryptophan at the end of this CDR3 makes a read error likely. The sequence was collected from a female donor with papillary thyroid cancer or a benign thyroid nodule (not recorded which). Some clones in this sample may be carry-over from other donors' samples. Sequencing used tumor tissue. This chain joins TRBV6-1 and TRBJ1-2, with D uncertain. CDR3 DNA: TGTGCCAGCAGTACAAAACAGGGCTACACCGTA. Translated: CASSTKQGYTV.